Following are 14 T cell receptor beta chains from one sample sequenced in a study of CD4+ T cells in melanoma. This table comes from immunoSEQ multiplex PCR, and its TCRdb copy is limited to in-frame clones, with some not included. The sample lists some 11,000 clones; approximately 61% were seen once. Specimen: cells from a culture (not recorded whether cultured in vitro). All receptors derive from a human donor with melanoma.

The V and J genes are TRBV6-5 and TRBJ1-4; D call uncertain. Germline values: CDR1 MNHEY, CDR2 SVGAGI. V lost 6 bases, J lost 0 bases, and 11 bases lay in between. This CDR3 is built from 15 residues. The CDR3 loop is CASSKDVTTNEKLFF. The CDR3 DNA is TGTGCCAGCAGCAAGGATGTGACAACTAATGAAAAACTGTTTTTT.

The chain links TRBV5-5 to TRBJ1-3; D may be TRBD1 (6 bases). This CDR3 is 16 amino acids long. Trimming removed 3 bases at V and 0 bases at J, with 13 bases between. CDR1 is SGHKS and CDR2 is YYEKEE in the germline V gene (reference sequence). The CDR3 here is CASSSYVGGSGNTIYF. The CDR3 bases are TGTGCCAGCAGCTCTTATGTAGGGGGCTCTGGAAACACCATATATTTT.

This clone has just a few counts. The chain uses TRBV2 and TRBJ1-4; 7 bases match TRBD1. Germline V gene sequence: CDR1 SNHLY, CDR2 FYNNEI. After removal of 7 bases from V and 11 bases from J, the junction contained 10 bases not matched to a gene. This CDR3 is built from 13 residues. The CDR3 reads CASTSTGMGKLFF. As DNA, the CDR3 is TGTGCCAGCACCTCGACAGGGATGGGGAAACTGTTTTTT. The full variable domain, rest sourced from reference TRBV2 and TRBJ1-4, is EPEVTQTPSHQVTQMGQEVILRCVPISNHLYFYWYRQILGQKVEFLVSFYNNEISEKSEIFDDQFSVERPDGSNFTLKIRSTKLEDSAMYFCASTSTGMGKLFFGSGTQLSVL.

The chain combines TRBV11-3 with TRBJ2-3; D is uncertain. Germline V gene data show CDR1 as SGHNT and CDR2 as YENEEA. The germline V and J ends were trimmed by 3 bases and 0 bases, with 10 bases remaining between them. This CDR3 is 15 amino acids long. Written as DNA, the CDR3 is TGTGCCAGCAGCTTGGGCCAGGCCAGCACAGATACGCAGTATTTT. Protein product: CASSLGQASTDTQYF.

The chain combines TRBV18 with TRBJ2-7, with 11 nucleotides matching TRBD1. CDR1 is KGHSH and CDR2 is LQKENI in the germline V gene. The CDR3 extends over 14 amino acids. V was pared by 6 bases and J by 4 bases, with 5 bases of the junction left unmatched. As DNA, the CDR3 is TGTGCCAGCTCCTCCGGGACAGGGGGTTACGAGCAGTACTTC. Protein product: CASSSGTGGYEQYF.

The gene calls are TRBV18 and TRBJ2-1; a possible D gene is TRBD2 (5 bases). Trimming removed 6 bases from V and 2 bases from J, with 8 bases in between. The CDR3 runs 13 residues. Germline V gives CDR1 KGHSH, CDR2 LQKENI. CDR3 protein: CASSPGAYNEQFF. The DNA of the CDR3 is TGTGCCAGCTCGCCCGGGGCCTACAATGAGCAGTTCTTC. The variable domain in full, completed from reference TRBV18 and TRBJ2-1, reads NAGVMQNPRHLVRRRGQEARLRCSPMKGHSHVYWYRQLPEEGLKFMVYLQKENIIDESGMPKERFSAEFPKEGPSILRIQQVVRGDSAAYFCASSPGAYNEQFFGPGTRLTVL.

The chain uses TRBV6-1 and TRBJ2-4; no clear D. Trimming shortened V by 6 bases and J by 8 bases, and 11 bases separated the two germline ends. This CDR3 region has 12 residues. Per the germline V gene, CDR1 is MNHNS and CDR2 is SASEGT. Here the CDR3 DNA reads TGTGCCAGCAGCCTTCATAGGGACATTCAGTACTTC. Translating it yields CASSLHRDIQYF.

The V call is TRBV29-1, the J call TRBJ2-2, with TRBD1 identical over 10 bases. Germline V lookup: CDR1 SQVTM, CDR2 ANQGSEA. Trimming at V came to 5 bases and at J to 4 bases, leaving 1 base not matched to a gene. This CDR3 comprises 13 residues. The CDR3 reads CSVRTGGTGELFF. DNA for the CDR3: TGCAGCGTTCGGACAGGGGGCACCGGGGAGCTGTTTTTT.

This clone was found a few times. The rearrangement links TRBV7-8 to TRBJ1-5; D uncertain. Germline V gene data show CDR1 as SGHVS and CDR2 as FQNEAQ. This CDR3 region has 15 residues. V gave up 0 bases and J gave up 1 base, with 7 bases separating them. The CDR3 region has the DNA TGTGCCAGCAGCTTAGCGCTGGGCAGCAATCAGCCCCAGCATTTT. This translates into CASSLALGSNQPQHF.

This sequence joins TRBV5-1 and TRBJ2-2; D remains ambiguous. The CDR3 runs 12 residues. Germline V gene lookup returns CDR1 SGHRS and CDR2 YFSETQ. The V and J ends lost 1 base and 3 bases respectively, with 1 base between them. This chain's CDR3 is CASSLYTGELFF. As DNA, the CDR3 is TGCGCCAGCAGCTTGTACACCGGGGAGCTGTTTTTT.

This clone was recorded only once. The rearrangement links TRBV18 to TRBJ2-2; weak D call: TRBD2 (5 bases). The CDR3 contains 14 residues. Between the trimmed V and J ends, which lost 2 bases and 2 bases, there was a span of 6 bases. Germline V gene sequence: CDR1 KGHSH, CDR2 LQKENI. Here the CDR3 reads CASSPRTNTGELFF. Here the CDR3 DNA reads TGTGCCAGCTCACCAAGGACTAACACCGGGGAGCTGTTTTTT.

The gene calls are TRBV2 and TRBJ2-3, with unresolved D. Germline values: CDR1 SNHLY, CDR2 FYNNEI. There are 14 residues in the CDR3. V was shortened by 6 bases and J by 0 bases, with 10 bases between the two germline ends. The CDR3 spells CASRTNPSTDTQYF. CDR3 nucleotide sequence: TGTGCCAGCAGGACAAACCCTAGCACAGATACGCAGTATTTT.

In this sample, this clone turned up a few times. The rearrangement joins TRBV11-2 to TRBJ1-2; D is uncertain. Germline CDR1 and CDR2: SGHAT and FQNNGV. The ends were cut back, 5 bases at V and 8 bases at J, with 12 bases in the middle. CDR3 length: 12 amino acids. The CDR3 here is CASSESSTGYTF. The CDR3 DNA sequence: TGTGCCAGCAGCGAGTCTTCGACAGGCTACACCTTC.

The chain couples TRBV30 to TRBJ2-2; TRBD1 might be the D (6 bases). From germline, CDR1 is GTSNPN and CDR2 SVGIG (reference sequence). V was clipped by 1 base and J by 6 bases, with 18 bases between them. The CDR3 is 16 amino acids. The CDR3 coding sequence is TGTGCCTGGAGTGACTGGGGACACCATGTCCCCGGGGAGCTGTTTTTT. Translating gives CAWSDWGHHVPGELFF.